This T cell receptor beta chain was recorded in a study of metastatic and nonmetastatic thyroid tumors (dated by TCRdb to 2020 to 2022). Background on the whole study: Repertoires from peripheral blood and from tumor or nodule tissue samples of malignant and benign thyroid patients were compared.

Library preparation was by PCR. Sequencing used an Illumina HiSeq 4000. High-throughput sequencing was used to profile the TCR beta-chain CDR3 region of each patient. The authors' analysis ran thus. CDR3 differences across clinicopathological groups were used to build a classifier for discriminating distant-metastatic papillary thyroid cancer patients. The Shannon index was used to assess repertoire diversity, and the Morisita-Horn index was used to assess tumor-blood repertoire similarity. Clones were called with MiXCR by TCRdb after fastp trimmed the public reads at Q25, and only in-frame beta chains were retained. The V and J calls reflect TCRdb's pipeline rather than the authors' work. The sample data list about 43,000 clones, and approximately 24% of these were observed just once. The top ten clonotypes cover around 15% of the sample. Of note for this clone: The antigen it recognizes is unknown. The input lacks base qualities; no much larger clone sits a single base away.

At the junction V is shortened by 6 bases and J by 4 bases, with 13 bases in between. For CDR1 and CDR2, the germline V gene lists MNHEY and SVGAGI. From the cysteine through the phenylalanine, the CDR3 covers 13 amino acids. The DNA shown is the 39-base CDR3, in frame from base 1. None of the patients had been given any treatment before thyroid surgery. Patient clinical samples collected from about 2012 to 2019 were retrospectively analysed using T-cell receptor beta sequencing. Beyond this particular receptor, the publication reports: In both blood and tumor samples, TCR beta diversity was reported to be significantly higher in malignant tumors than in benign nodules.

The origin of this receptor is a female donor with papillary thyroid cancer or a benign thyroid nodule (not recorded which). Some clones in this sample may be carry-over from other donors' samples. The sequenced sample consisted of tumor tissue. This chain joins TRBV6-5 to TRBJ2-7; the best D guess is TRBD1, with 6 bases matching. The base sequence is TGTGCCAGCAGATACAGGGAGTCGTACGAGCAGTACTTC. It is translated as CASRYRESYEQYF.